This is a list of T cell receptor beta chains from one sample in a study of ipilimumab plus nivolumab after autologous stem cell transplantation. Some clones are missing from TCRdb's copy, which holds only in-frame ones; the method was immunoSEQ multiplex PCR. This sample carries more than 13,000 clones, 60% to 75% of them seen once, and the ten largest clones take 8.5% to 12%. The source material was PBMCs, sampled in a trial of ipilimumab plus nivolumab as post-transplant consolidation. The receptor source for this set is a male donor with primary mediastinal lymphoma. The CDR3 runs from the conserved cysteine through the conserved F or W. A D gene is named only where the DNA matches it firmly. A row's size may be missing; if present it is once, few, many or a size class.

d_gene | j_gene | abundance | v_gene | CDR3aa | CDR3nt
TRBD1 | TRBJ2-5 | . | TRBV11-2 | CASSSRTGRSQETQYF | TGTGCCAGCAGTTCGAGGACAGGCCGCTCCCAAGAGACCCAGTACTTC
. | TRBJ1-5 | . | TRBV6-5 | CASRSNQPQHF | TGTGCCAGCAGGAGCAATCAGCCCCAGCATTTT
TRBD1 | TRBJ1-2 | . | TRBV2 | CASSEALRTGPYGYTF | TGTGCCAGCAGTGAAGCGTTGAGGACAGGACCCTACGGCTACACCTTC
. | TRBJ2-1 | . | TRBV10-3 | CAISESRLAERYEQFF | TGTGCCATCAGTGAGTCGAGGTTGGCGGAGAGGTATGAGCAGTTCTTC
. | TRBJ1-2 | . | TRBV5-5 | CASSTGGIYGYTF | TGTGCCAGCAGCACTGGGGGGATCTATGGCTACACCTTC
. | TRBJ1-3 | medium-sized | TRBV6-6 | CASSYSSGNTIYF | TGTGCCAGCAGTTACAGCTCTGGAAACACCATATATTTT
. | TRBJ1-1 | . | TRBV11-2 | CASSRGTEAFF | TGTGCCAGCAGCCGAGGCACTGAAGCTTTCTTT
. | TRBJ1-1 | few | TRBV5-4 | CASSLQANTEAFF | TGTGCCAGCAGCTTGCAGGCGAACACTGAAGCTTTCTTT
TRBD2 | TRBJ2-3 | . | TRBV6-4 | CASSETSGTDTQYF | TGTGCCAGCAGTGAAACTAGCGGCACAGATACGCAGTATTTT
. | TRBJ2-1 | . | TRBV7-3 | CASSLNGEQFF | TGTGCCAGCAGCTTAAACGGTGAGCAGTTCTTC
. | TRBJ2-3 | . | TRBV5-6 | CASSLLRDTQYF | TGTGCCAGCAGCTTGCTCCGAGATACGCAGTATTTT
. | TRBJ1-1 | . | TRBV6-1 | CASSEPPSGAFF | TGTGCCAGCAGTGAACCGCCGTCGGGGGCTTTCTTT
TRBD1 | TRBJ1-5 | . | TRBV23-1 | CASSLRPGTGSPRCNQPQHF | TGCGCCAGCAGTCTAAGACCCGGGACAGGGAGCCCGCGTTGCAATCAGCCCCAGCATTTT